This section outlines one T cell receptor (beta chain) sequence together with its context. As yet, its antigen is unknown. This specimen comes from a study of T cells in Graves' hyperthyroidism and ophthalmopathy. Study-level background: Before treatment of any kind, peripheral blood was taken at initial diagnosis.

This CDR3 comprises 17 residues. V gave up 3 bases and J gave up 1 base, with 16 bases separating them. Germline lookup yields CDR1 SGHTA and CDR2 FQGNSA. Findings and limits, study-wide: A model of 13 V-J features distinguished ophthalmopathy from stable hyperthyroidism. Ophthalmopathy, which appeared later, was predicted by the model a median about 6 months before onset. Most thyroid-expanded clonotypes above 0.001 were also found in blood.

RNA transcripts were the template for amplifying TCR beta CDR3 regions. With the HTBI primer set, the TCR CDR3 went through a first round of RT-PCR. TCRdb used MiXCR to reprocess the multiplex PCR reads, holding one entry per CDR3 protein. The table records 150,000 or so distinct CDR3 sequences, approximately 24% of them present only once. This clonotype originated in a woman between 50 and 59 years old with Graves' hyperthyroidism that later progressed to Graves' ophthalmopathy. Sample: blood. V and J are TRBV7-2 and TRBJ2-1, with no clear D. In nucleotides, the CDR3 is TGTGCCAGCAGCTTTTCTCTAACGGGCAGATCCTACAATGAGCAGTTCTTC. Its translation is CASSFSLTGRSYNEQFF.